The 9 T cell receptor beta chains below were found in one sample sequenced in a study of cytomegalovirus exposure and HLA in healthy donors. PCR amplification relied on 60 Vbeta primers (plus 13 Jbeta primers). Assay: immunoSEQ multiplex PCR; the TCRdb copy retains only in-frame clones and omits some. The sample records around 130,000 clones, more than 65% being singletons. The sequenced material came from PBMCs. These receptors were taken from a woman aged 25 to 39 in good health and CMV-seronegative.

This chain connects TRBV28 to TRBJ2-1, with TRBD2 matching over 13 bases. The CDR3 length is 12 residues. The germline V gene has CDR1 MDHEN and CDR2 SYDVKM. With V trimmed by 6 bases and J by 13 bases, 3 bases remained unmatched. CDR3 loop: CASRTSGGSQFF. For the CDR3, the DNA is TGTGCCAGCAGGACTAGCGGGGGGAGTCAGTTCTTC.

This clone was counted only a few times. CDR3 nucleotide sequence: TGTGCCAGCAGCATAAGACAGAGGTCCTACGAGCAGTACGTC. This translates into CASSIRQRSYEQYV. V usage is TRBV7-8 and J usage is TRBJ2-7; TRBD1 is a possible D gene (5 bases). This CDR3 spans 14 amino acids. The V and J ends lost 5 bases and 1 base respectively, with 12 bases between them. Germline assignment: CDR1 SGHVS and CDR2 FQNEAQ.

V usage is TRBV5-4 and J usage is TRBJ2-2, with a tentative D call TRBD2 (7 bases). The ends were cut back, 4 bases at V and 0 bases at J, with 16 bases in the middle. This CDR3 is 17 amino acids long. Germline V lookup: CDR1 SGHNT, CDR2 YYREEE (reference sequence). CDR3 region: CASSPPWGGANTGELFF. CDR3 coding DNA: TGTGCCAGCAGCCCACCTTGGGGGGGCGCGAACACCGGGGAGCTGTTTTTT.

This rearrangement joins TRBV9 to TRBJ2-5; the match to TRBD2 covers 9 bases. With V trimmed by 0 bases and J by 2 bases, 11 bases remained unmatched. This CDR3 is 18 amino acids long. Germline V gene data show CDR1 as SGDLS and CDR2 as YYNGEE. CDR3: CASSVGSVGLAGQETQYF. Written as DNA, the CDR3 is TGTGCCAGCAGCGTAGGCTCTGTCGGCCTAGCGGGACAAGAGACCCAGTACTTC.

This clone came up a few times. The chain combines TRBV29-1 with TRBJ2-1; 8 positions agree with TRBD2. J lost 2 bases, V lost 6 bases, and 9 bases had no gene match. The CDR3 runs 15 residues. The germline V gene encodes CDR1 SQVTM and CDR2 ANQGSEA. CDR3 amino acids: CSVREGLVAYNEQFF. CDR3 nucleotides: TGCAGCGTAAGAGAGGGACTAGTAGCCTACAATGAGCAGTTCTTC.

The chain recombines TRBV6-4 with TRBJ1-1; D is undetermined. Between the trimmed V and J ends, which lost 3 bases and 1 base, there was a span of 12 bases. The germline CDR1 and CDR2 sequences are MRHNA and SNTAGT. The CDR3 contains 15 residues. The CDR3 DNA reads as TGTGCCAGCAGTGAATGGGCCGACACGAACACTGAAGCTTTCTTT. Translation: CASSEWADTNTEAFF.

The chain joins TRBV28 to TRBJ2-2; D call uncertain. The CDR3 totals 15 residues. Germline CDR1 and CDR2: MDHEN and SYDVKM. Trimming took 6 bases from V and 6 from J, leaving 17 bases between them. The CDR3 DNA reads TGTGCCAGCAGCATCATAACTGCCGGTGCCGGGGAGCTGTTTTTT. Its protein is CASSIITAGAGELFF.

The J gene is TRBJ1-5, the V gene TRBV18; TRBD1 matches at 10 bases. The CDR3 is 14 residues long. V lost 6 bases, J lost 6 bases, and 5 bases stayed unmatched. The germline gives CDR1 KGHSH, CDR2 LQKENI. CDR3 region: CASSRQGAGQPQHF. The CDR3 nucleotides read TGTGCCAGCTCCCGACAGGGGGCAGGTCAGCCCCAGCATTTT.

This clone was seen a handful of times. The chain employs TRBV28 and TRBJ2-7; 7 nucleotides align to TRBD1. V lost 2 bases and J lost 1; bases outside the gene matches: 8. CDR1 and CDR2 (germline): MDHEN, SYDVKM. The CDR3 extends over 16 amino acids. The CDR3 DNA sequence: TGTGCCAGCAGTTTACCCGGGACAGTAAAATCCTACGAGCAGTACTTC. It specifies CASSLPGTVKSYEQYF.